The clone carrying this TCR beta chain appeared many times. The record originates from a study of blood T cell repertoires in COVID-19. CDR1 is MNHNS and CDR2 is SASEGT in the germline V gene. Trimming stripped 4 bases from V and 4 bases from J, with 14 bases between. The CDR3 consists of 16 residues. As handled by the study authors: Amplification from reference gene primers served as the basis for estimated nucleated cell counts. Libraries were prepared by immunoSEQ multiplex PCR; TCRdb keeps only in-frame clonotypes and omits some of them. D and trimming were read from the DNA, whereas the V and J calls and clone size are those reported in that table. The sample has over 50,000 clones, 80% to 90% seen once; the top ten hold 3% to 4.5%.

V is TRBV6-1 and J is TRBJ1-6; D is perhaps TRBD1 (6 bases). The sample comprised PBMCs or T cells enriched from blood (not recorded which). The source of this sequence is a woman aged 40 to 49 with acute COVID-19. CDR3 protein: CASSAIRDTYNSPLHF. In nucleotides, the CDR3 is TGTGCCAGCAGTGCCATCCGGGACACTTATAATTCACCCCTCCACTTT.